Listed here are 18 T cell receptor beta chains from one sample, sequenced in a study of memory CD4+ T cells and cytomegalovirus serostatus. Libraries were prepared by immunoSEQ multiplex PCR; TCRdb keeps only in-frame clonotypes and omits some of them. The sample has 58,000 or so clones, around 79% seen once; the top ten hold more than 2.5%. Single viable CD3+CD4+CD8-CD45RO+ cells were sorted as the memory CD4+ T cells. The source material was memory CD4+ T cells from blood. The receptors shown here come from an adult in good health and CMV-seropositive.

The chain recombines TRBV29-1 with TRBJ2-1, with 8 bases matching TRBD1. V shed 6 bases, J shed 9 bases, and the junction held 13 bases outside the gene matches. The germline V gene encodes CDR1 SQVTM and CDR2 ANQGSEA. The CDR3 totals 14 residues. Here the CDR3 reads CSVRKQGVSLEQFF. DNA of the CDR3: TGCAGCGTCAGGAAACAGGGGGTGAGTCTTGAGCAGTTCTTC.

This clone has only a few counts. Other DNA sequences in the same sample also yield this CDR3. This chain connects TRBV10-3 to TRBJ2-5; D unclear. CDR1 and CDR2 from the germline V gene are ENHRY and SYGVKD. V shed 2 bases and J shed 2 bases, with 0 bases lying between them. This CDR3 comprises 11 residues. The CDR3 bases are TGTGCCATCAGTGAGCAAGAGACCCAGTACTTC. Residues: CAISEQETQYF.

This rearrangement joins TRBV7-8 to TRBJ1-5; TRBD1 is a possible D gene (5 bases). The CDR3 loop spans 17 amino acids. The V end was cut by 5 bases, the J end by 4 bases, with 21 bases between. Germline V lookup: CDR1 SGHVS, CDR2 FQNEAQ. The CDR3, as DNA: TGTGCCAGCAGCGCAGTCATCGGGACGTTCGAGAATCAGCCCCAGCATTTT. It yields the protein CASSAVIGTFENQPQHF.

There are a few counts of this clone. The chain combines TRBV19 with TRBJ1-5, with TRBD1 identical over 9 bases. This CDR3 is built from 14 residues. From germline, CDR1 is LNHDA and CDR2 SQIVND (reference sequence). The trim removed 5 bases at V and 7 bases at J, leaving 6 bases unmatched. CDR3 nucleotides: TGTGCCAGTAGTGTGCAGGGACAGGGCCAGCCCCAGCATTTT. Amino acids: CASSVQGQGQPQHF.

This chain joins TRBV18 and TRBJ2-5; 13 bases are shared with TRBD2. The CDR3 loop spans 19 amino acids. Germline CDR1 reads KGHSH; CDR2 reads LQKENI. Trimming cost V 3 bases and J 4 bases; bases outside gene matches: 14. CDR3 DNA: TGTGCCAGCTCACCTCCCAAAACTAGCGGGAGGGCGGCGACAGAGACCCAGTACTTC. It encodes CASSPPKTSGRAATETQYF.

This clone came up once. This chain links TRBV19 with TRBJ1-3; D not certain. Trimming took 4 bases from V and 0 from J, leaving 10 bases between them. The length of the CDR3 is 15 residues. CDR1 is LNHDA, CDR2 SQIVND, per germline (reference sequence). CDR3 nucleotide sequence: TGTGCCAGTAGTAAGGTCGCGGCCTCTGGAAACACCATATATTTT. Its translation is CASSKVAASGNTIYF.

The CDR3 nucleotides read TGTGCCATCCAGGGGGGCACCTACAATGAGCAGTTCTTC. Protein sequence: CAIQGGTYNEQFF. This chain connects TRBV10-3 to TRBJ2-1, with D possibly TRBD1 on 7 matching bases. Germline V gene data show CDR1 as ENHRY and CDR2 as SYGVKD. The CDR3 is 13 amino acids. With 8 bases removed from V and 2 bases from J, the gap between germline ends came to 10 bases.

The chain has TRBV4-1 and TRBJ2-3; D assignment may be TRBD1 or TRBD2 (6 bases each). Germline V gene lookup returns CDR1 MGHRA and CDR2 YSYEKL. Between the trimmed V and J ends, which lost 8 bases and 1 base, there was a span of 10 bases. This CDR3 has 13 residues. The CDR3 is CASEGGRTDTQYF. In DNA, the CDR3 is TGCGCCAGCGAGGGGGGACGCACAGATACGCAGTATTTT.

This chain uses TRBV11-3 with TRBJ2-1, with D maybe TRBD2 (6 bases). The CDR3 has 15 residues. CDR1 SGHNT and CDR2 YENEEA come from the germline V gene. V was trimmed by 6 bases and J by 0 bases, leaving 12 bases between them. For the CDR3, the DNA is TGTGCCAGCAGTCCTCGTAGCGGCTCCTACAATGAGCAGTTCTTC. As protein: CASSPRSGSYNEQFF.

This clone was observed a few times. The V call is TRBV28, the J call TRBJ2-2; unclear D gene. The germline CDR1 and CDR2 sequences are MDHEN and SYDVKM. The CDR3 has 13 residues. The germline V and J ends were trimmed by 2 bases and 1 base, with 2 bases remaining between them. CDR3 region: CASSLKNTGELFF. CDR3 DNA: TGTGCCAGCAGTTTAAAGAACACCGGGGAGCTGTTTTTT.

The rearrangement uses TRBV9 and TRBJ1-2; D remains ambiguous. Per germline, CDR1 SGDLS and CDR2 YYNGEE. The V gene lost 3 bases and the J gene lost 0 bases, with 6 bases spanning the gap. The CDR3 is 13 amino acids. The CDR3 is CASSADPNYGYTF. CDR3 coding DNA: TGTGCCAGCAGCGCCGATCCTAACTATGGCTACACCTTC.

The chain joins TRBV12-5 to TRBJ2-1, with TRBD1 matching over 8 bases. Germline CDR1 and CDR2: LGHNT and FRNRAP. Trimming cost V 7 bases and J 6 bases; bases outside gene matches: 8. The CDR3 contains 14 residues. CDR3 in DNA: TGTGCTAGTGCTCCCCAGGGGGCAAGCAATGAGCAGTTCTTC. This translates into CASAPQGASNEQFF.

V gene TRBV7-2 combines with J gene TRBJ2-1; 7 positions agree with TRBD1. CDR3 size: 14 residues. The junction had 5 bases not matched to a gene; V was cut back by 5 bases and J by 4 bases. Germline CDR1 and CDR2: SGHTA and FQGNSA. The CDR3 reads CASSKGQLYNEQFF. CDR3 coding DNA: TGTGCCAGCAGCAAGGGACAGCTTTACAATGAGCAGTTCTTC. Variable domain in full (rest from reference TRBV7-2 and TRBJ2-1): GAGVSQSPSNKVTEKGKDVELRCDPISGHTALYWYRQSLGQGLEFLIYFQGNSAPDKSGLPSDRFSAERTGGSVSTLTIQRTQQEDSAVYLCASSKGQLYNEQFFGPGTRLTVL.

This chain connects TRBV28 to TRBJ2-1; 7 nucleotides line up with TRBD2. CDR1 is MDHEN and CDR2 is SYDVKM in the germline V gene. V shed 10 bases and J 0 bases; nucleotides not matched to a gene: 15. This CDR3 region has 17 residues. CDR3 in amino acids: CAIQASGAKRSYNEQFF. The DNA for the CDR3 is TGTGCCATCCAAGCTAGCGGAGCCAAACGCTCCTACAATGAGCAGTTCTTC.

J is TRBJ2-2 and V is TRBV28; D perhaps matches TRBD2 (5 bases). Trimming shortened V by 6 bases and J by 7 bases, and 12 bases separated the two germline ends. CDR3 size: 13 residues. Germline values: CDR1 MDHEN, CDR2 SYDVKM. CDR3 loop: CASSKIRDGELFF. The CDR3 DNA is TGTGCCAGCAGCAAAATCCGGGACGGGGAGCTGTTTTTT.

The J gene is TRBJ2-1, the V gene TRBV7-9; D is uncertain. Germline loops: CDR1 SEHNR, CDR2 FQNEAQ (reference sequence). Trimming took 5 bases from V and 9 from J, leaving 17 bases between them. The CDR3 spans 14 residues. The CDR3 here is CASSLHPLRGEQFF. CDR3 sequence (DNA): TGTGCCAGCAGCCTACACCCCTTACGAGGTGAGCAGTTCTTC.

The CDR3 sequence: CASSPQGGRDQPQHF. The CDR3 DNA sequence: TGTGCCAGCTCCCCGCAAGGGGGAAGAGATCAGCCCCAGCATTTT. The chain joins TRBV18 to TRBJ1-5; maybe TRBD1 (6 bases). CDR1 KGHSH and CDR2 LQKENI come from the germline V gene. Deletions cut 6 bases from V and 5 bases from J, with 17 bases between. The CDR3 sequence is 15 residues long.

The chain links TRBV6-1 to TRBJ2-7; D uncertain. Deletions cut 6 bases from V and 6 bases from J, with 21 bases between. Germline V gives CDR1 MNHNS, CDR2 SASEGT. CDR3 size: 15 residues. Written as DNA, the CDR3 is TGTGCCAGCAGACCCCTCCCGATGGCCCTTTTCGAGCAGTACTTC. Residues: CASRPLPMALFEQYF.